This paragraph reports one T cell receptor (beta chain). This entry belongs to a study of cytomegalovirus exposure and HLA in healthy donors. Germline V gene data show CDR1 as MRHNA and CDR2 as SNTAGT. The CDR3 loop spans 13 amino acids. The ends were cut back, 3 bases at V and 1 base at J, with 6 bases in the middle. Primers: 60 Vbeta forward and 13 Jbeta reverse. The assay was immunoSEQ multiplex PCR, and TCRdb's table has in-frame clones only and misses some. The profile covers about 82,000 clones, with over 75% appearing a single time and 2.5% to 4% taken by the ten largest. This rearrangement joins TRBV6-4 to TRBJ1-1; tentative D call: TRBD1 (5 bases). The clonotype originates from a man aged 50 to 60 in good health and CMV-seronegative. The source material was PBMCs. The CDR3: CASSEGPNTEAFF. CDR3 in DNA: TGTGCCAGCAGTGAGGGGCCGAACACTGAAGCTTTCTTT.